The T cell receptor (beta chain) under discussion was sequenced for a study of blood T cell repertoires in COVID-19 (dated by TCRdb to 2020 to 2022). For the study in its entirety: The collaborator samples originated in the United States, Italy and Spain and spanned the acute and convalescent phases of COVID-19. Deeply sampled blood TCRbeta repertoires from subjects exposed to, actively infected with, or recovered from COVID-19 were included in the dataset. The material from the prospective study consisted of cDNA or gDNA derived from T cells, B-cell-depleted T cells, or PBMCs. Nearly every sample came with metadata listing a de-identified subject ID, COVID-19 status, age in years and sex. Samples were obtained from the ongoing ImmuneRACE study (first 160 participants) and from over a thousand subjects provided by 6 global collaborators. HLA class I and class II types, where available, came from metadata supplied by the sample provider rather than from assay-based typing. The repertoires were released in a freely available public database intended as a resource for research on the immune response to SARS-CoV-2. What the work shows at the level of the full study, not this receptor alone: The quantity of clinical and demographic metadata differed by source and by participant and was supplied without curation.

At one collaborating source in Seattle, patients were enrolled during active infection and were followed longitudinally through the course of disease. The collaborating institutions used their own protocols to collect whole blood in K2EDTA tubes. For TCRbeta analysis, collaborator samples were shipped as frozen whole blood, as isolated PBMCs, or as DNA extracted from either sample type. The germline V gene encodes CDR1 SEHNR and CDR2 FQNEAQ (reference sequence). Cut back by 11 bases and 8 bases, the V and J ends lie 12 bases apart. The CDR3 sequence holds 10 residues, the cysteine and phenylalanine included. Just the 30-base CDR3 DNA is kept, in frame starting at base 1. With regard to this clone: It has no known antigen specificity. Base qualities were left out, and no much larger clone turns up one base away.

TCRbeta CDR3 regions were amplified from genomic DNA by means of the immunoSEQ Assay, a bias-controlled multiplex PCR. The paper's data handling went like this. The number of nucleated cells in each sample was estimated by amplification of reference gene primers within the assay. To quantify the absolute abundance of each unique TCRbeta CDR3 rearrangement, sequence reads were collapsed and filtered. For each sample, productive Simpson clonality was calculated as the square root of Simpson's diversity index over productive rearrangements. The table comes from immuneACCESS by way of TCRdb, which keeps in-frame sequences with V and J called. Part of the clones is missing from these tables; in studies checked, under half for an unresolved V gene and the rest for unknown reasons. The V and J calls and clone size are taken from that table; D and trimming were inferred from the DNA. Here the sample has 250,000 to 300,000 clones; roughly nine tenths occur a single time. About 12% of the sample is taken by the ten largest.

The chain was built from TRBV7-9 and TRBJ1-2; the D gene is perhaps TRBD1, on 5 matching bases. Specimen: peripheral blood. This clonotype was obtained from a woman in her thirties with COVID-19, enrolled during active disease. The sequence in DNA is TGTGCCGCGCAACGGGGGGGCTACACCTTC. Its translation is CAAQRGGYTF. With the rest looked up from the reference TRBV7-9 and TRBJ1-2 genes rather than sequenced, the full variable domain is DTGVSQNPRHKITKRGQNVTFRCDPISEHNRLYWYRQTLGQGPEFLTYFQNEAQLEKSRLLSDRFSAERPKGSFSTLEIQRTEQGDSAMYLCAAQRGGYTFGSGTRLTVV.